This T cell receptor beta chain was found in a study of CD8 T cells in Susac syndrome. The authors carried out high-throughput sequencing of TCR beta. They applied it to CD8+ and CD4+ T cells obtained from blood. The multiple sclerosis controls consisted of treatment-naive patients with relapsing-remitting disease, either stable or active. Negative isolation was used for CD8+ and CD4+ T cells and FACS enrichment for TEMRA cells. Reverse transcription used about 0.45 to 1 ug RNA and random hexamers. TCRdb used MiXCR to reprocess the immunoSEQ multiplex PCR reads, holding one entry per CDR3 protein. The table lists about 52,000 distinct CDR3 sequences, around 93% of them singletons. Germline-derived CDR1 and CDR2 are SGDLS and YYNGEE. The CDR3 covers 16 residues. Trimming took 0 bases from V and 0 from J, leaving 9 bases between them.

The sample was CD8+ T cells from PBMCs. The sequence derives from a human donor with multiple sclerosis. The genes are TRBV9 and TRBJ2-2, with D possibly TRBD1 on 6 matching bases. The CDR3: CASSVAGQTNTGELFF. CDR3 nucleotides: TGTGCCAGCAGCGTAGCTGGACAGACGAACACCGGGGAGCTGTTTTTT.